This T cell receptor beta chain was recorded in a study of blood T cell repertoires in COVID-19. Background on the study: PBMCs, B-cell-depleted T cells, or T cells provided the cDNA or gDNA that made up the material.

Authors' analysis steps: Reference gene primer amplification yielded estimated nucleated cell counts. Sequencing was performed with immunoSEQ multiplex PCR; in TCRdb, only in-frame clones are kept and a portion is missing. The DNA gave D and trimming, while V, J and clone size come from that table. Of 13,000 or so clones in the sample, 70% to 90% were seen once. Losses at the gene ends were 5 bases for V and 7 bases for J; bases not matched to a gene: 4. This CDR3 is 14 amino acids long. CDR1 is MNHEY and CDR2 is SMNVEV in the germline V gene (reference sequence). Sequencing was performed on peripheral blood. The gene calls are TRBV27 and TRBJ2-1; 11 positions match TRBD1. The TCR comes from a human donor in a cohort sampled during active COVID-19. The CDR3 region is CASSPDRGLNEQFF. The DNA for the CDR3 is TGTGCCAGCAGTCCGGACAGGGGGCTTAATGAGCAGTTCTTC.